The clone carrying this TCR beta chain was picked up many times. These data belong to a study of T cells after posttransplantation cyclophosphamide. CDR1 and CDR2 (germline): SGHRS, YFSETQ. This CDR3 region has 14 residues. The ends were cut back, 4 bases at V and 0 bases at J, with 11 bases in the middle. Assay: immunoSEQ multiplex PCR; the TCRdb copy retains only in-frame clones and omits some. Recorded here are 45,000 to 55,000 clones, none singletons. The sequence came from a man aged 40-55 years in good health, CMV-negative, and a related stem cell transplant donor. The V gene is TRBV5-1, the J gene TRBJ2-7, with D hard to call. Source material: PBMCs. CDR3 loop: CASSPQVLSYEQYF. CDR3 DNA: TGCGCCAGCAGCCCCCAGGTACTCTCCTACGAGCAGTACTTC.